The next 12 T cell receptor beta chains were all read from a single sample in a study of shared clonotypes between healthy human individuals. The repertoire was sequenced with immunoSEQ multiplex PCR; TCRdb's copy has only in-frame clones and lacks some. The table has roughly 2.2 million clones, over 90% seen once. The specimen sequenced was naive CD4+ T cells from PBMCs. Subset here: CD45RA+ positively selected. Every receptor here comes from a man aged 18 to 29 in good health. Some clones in this sample may be carry-over from other donors' samples.

A remark on this clone: This sample includes further DNA sequences coding for the same CDR3. The chain links TRBV7-3 to TRBJ2-5, with D possibly being TRBD2 (5 bases). CDR3 length equals 13 residues. Germline V gene lookup returns CDR1 SGHTA and CDR2 FQGTGA. Trimming pared 0 bases from V and 5 bases from J, leaving 7 bases between. CDR3 bases: TGTGCCAGCAGCTTAACAAGAGGGGAGACCCAGTACTTC. Protein: CASSLTRGETQYF.

The chain combines TRBV30 with TRBJ2-6; D remains ambiguous. The CDR3 is made up of 17 amino acids. Trimming left V 0 bases short and J 0 bases short, with 12 bases between. The V gene's germline CDR1 is GTSNPN and CDR2 SVGIG (reference sequence). The CDR3 coding sequence is TGTGCCTGGAGTGTGGGTGTCAGACCCTCTGGGGCCAACGTCCTGACTTTC. It encodes CAWSVGVRPSGANVLTF.

This chain uses TRBV6-6 with TRBJ2-2; the match to TRBD2 covers 8 bases. Trimming took 6 bases from V and 5 from J; bases not matched to a gene: 8. The CDR3 consists of 15 residues. Looked up from germline, CDR1 is MNHNY and CDR2 is SVGAGI (reference sequence). CDR3 bases: TGTGCCAGCAGACCAGCGGCTAGCGGGACCGGGGAGCTGTTTTTT. This translates into CASRPAASGTGELFF.

J is TRBJ1-2 and V is TRBV28; perhaps TRBD1 as D (6 bases). The CDR3 loop spans 13 amino acids. Germline assignment: CDR1 MDHEN and CDR2 SYDVKM. Trimming shortened V by 7 bases and J by 6 bases, and 15 bases separated the two germline ends. The CDR3 coding sequence is TGTGCCAGCACCTGGGGACAACCCGATGGCTACACCTTC. This encodes CASTWGQPDGYTF.

The chain links TRBV2 to TRBJ1-4, with D possibly being TRBD1 (6 bases). V was pared by 5 bases and J by 5 bases, with 12 bases between. Germline CDR1 is SNHLY and CDR2 is FYNNEI. This CDR3 comprises 14 residues. The chain's CDR3 is CASSRGISNEKLFF. The DNA of the CDR3 is TGTGCCAGCAGTAGGGGGATCTCCAATGAAAAACTGTTTTTT.

CDR3 sequence reads: CATSRDFQGRGNTIYF. The CDR3 coding sequence is TGTGCCACCAGCAGAGATTTTCAGGGACGAGGAAACACCATATATTTT. The chain is built from TRBV15 and TRBJ1-3; D is possibly TRBD1 (5 bases). CDR3 length: 16 amino acids. V lost 0 bases to trimming and J lost 4 bases, with 13 bases between them. CDR1 LNHNV and CDR2 YYDKDF come from the germline V gene (reference sequence).

V and J are TRBV6-6 and TRBJ1-4; D is perhaps TRBD1 (5 bases). The V gene's germline CDR1 is MNHNY and CDR2 SVGAGI (reference sequence). There are 13 residues in the CDR3. Trimming removed 4 bases at V and 8 bases at J, with 11 bases between. The CDR3 DNA sequence: TGTGCCAGCAGTTCGGGACTTCTAGAAAAACTGTTTTTT. Its protein product is CASSSGLLEKLFF.

The chain links TRBV7-9 to TRBJ2-7; D tentatively fits TRBD1 or TRBD2 (6 bases each). The CDR3 has 13 residues. The germline gives CDR1 SEHNR, CDR2 FQNEAQ (reference sequence). The V end lost 7 bases, the J end lost 2 bases, and 12 bases lay between the germline ends. The CDR3 loop reads CASNEGGPYEQYF. In DNA form, the CDR3 reads TGTGCCAGCAACGAGGGGGGCCCCTACGAGCAGTACTTC. Full variable domain (remainder filled in from reference TRBV7-9 and TRBJ2-7): DTGVSQNPRHKITKRGQNVTFRCDPISEHNRLYWYRQTLGQGPEFLTYFQNEAQLEKSRLLSDRFSAERPKGSFSTLEIQRTEQGDSAMYLCASNEGGPYEQYFGPGTRLTVT.

The CDR3 DNA reads TGTGCCAGCAGCGGGGCGGCCGGGGCCAACGTCCTGACTTTC. It translates to CASSGAAGANVLTF. V gene TRBV6-5 combines with J gene TRBJ2-6; D is possibly TRBD1 or TRBD2 (5 bases each). V gave up 6 bases and J gave up 4 bases, with 10 bases separating them. In germline, CDR1 is MNHEY, CDR2 SVGAGI. CDR3 length: 14 amino acids.

For the CDR3, the DNA is TGTGCCAGCAGCTCCCCCCTCTACGAGCAGTACTTC. Protein sequence: CASSSPLYEQYF. The rearrangement links TRBV11-2 to TRBJ2-7; D is unclear. The CDR3 is 12 residues long. The V end was cut by 4 bases, the J end by 3 bases, with 7 bases between. The V gene's germline CDR1 is SGHAT and CDR2 FQNNGV.

The DNA of the CDR3 is TGTGCCAGCAGCTTAGTACAGCCTCGGGAGCAGTACTTC. Amino acids: CASSLVQPREQYF. J is TRBJ2-7 and V is TRBV7-3; D gene ambiguous. The V and J ends lost 2 bases and 7 bases respectively, with 12 bases between them. CDR3 length: 13 amino acids. Germline CDR1 reads SGHTA; CDR2 reads FQGTGA.

The rearrangement uses TRBV15 and TRBJ2-5; unclear D gene. CDR3 length: 16 residues. Trimming shortened V by 3 bases and J by 0 bases, and 14 bases separated the two germline ends. The germline gives CDR1 LNHNV, CDR2 YYDKDF (reference sequence). In DNA, the CDR3 is TGTGCCACCAGCAGCCAGACTGGGTTGTACCAAGAGACCCAGTACTTC. This encodes CATSSQTGLYQETQYF.